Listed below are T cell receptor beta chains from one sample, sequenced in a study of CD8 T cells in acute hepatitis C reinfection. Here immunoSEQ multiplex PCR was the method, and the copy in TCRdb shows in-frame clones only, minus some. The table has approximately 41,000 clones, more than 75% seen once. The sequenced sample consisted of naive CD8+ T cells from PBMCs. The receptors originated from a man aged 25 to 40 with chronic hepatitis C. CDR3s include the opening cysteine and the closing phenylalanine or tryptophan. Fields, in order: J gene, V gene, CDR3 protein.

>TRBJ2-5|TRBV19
CASSRGATQETQYF
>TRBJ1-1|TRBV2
CASSLTVGTANTEAFF
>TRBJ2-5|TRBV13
CASSPTSNQETQYF
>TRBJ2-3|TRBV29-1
CSPVLDTDTQYF
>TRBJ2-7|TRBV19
CASNQGRGSEQYF
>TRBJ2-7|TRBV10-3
CAISESPEQYF
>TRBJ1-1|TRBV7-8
CASSLVRVAGENTEAFF
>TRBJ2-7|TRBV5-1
CASRPWTDLDYEQYF
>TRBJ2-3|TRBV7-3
CASSPTSADTQYF
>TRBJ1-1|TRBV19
CASSIAWTPEAFF
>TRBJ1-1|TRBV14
CASSHLQGLEAFF
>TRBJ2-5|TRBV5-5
CASSFKGPETQYF
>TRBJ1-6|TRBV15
CATREEGEVLHF
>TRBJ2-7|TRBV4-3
CASSQAGNEQYF
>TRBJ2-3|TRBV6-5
CASSRRTGDTDTQYF
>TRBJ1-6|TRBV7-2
CASSLYPVRGENNSPLHF
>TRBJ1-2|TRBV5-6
CASSLDGTGFNYGYTF
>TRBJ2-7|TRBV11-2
CASSVTYEQYF
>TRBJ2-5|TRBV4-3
CASSQDWTGIGIFPLETQYF
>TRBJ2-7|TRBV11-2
CASSSAGRSYEQYF
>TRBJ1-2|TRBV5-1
CASSWTGEGYTF
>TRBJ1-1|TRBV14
CASSRPGLGTEAFF
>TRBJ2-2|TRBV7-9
CASSSTHGTGELFF
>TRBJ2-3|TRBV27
CASSLFADGVLTDTQYF
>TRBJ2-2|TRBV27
CASSLSTGTGNTGELFF
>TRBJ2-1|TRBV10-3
CATMKAGLAGADEQFF
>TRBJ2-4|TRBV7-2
CASSSPTENIQYF
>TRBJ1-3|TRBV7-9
CASSLQGNTIYF
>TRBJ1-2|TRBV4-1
CASSQDWRQTGEDGYTF
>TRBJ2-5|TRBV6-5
CASSYSISETQYF
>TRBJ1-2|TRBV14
CASSQDPDIIYGYTF
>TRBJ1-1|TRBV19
CASSISRENTEAFF
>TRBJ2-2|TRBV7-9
CASTQRTGELFF
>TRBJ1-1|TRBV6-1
CASSDWAGEAFF
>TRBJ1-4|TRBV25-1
CASSDRGLQANEKLFF
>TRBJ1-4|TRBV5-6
CASSTGTGWWDEKLFF
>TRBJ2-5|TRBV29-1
CGAWTGTQETQYF
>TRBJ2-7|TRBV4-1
CASSQYGTRGEQYF
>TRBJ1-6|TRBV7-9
CASSSPGQGRSSPLHF
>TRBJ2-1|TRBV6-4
CASSDSVGLDPRYYNEQFF